This TCR beta chain was observed in a study of T cells in Graves' hyperthyroidism and ophthalmopathy. RNA transcripts were the template for amplifying TCR beta CDR3 regions. During a first-round RT-PCR of the TCR CDR3, the HTBI primer set was used. TCRdb re-called the multiplex PCR reads with MiXCR, one entry per CDR3 protein. The table includes fewer than 400,000 distinct CDR3 sequences, about 25% detected once. In regard to this clonotype: With a much larger clone just one base away, this may be a read error. Since no conserved phenylalanine or tryptophan closes the CDR3, a read error is the likely cause.

Germline V gene sequence: CDR1 SNHLY, CDR2 FYNNEI. The CDR3 loop spans 14 amino acids. Trimming took off 8 bases at V and 0 bases at J, with 13 bases between the two ends. The TCR originated in a man aged 50 to 59 with Graves' hyperthyroidism. The sequencing input was blood. V gene TRBV2 combines with J gene TRBJ1-1; D not certain. CDR3: CASQMDGMNTEAFL. As DNA, the CDR3 is TGTGCCAGCCAGATGGACGGCATGAACACTGAAGCTTTCCTT.